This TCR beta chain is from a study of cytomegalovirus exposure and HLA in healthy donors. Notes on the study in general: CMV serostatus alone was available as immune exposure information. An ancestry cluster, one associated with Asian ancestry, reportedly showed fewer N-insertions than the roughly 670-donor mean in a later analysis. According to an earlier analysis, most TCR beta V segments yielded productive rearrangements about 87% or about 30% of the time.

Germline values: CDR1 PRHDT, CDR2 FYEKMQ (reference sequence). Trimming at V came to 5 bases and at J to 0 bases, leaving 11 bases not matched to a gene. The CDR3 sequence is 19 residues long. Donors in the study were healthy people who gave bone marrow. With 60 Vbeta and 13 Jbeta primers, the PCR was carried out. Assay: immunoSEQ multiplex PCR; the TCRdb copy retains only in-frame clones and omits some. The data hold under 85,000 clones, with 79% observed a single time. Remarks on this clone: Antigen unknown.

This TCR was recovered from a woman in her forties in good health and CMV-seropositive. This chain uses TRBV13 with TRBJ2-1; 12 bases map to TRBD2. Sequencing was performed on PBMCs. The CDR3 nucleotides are TGTGCCAGCAGCCGTTTCCTAGCGGGGGGGCCTAACTCCTACAATGAGCAGTTCTTC. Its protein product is CASSRFLAGGPNSYNEQFF.